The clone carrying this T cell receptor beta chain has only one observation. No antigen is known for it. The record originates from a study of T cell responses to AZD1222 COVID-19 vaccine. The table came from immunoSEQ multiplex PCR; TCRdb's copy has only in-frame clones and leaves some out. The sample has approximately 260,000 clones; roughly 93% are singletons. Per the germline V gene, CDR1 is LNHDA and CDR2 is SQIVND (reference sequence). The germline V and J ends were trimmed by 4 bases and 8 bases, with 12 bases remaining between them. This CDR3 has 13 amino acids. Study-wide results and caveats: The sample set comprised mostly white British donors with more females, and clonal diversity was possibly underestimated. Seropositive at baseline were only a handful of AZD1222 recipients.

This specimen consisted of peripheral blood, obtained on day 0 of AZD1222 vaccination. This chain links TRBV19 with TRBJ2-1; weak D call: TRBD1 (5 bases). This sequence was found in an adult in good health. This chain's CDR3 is CASSTQGGDEQFF. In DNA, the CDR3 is TGTGCCAGTAGTACCCAGGGTGGCGATGAGCAGTTCTTC.